The 16 T cell receptor beta chains reported below all come from one sample, sequenced in a study of CD8 T cells in Susac syndrome. Reverse transcription of 0.5 to 1 ug RNA was performed with random hexamers. Using its own MiXCR run on the immunoSEQ multiplex PCR reads, TCRdb lists one record per CDR3 protein. Of approximately 180,000 distinct CDR3 sequences in the sample, around 95% were seen once. The sequenced material came from CD4+ T cells from PBMCs. The receptor source for this set is a human donor with multiple sclerosis.

This chain joins TRBV6-6 and TRBJ1-2, with D uncertain. Germline CDR1 is MNHNY and CDR2 is SVGAGI (reference sequence). The CDR3 has 15 amino acids. Trimming pared 7 bases from V and 2 bases from J, leaving 17 bases between. The CDR3 spells CASTVTGVDNYGYTF. The CDR3 DNA reads TGTGCCAGCACCGTCACTGGGGTGGACAACTATGGCTACACCTTC.

The V call is TRBV6-6, the J call TRBJ1-6; perhaps TRBD1 as D (6 bases). The length of the CDR3 is 15 residues. The V end lost 5 bases, the J end lost 9 bases, and 17 bases lay between the germline ends. Germline V lookup: CDR1 MNHNY, CDR2 SVGAGI (reference sequence). The CDR3 DNA reads TGTGCCAGCAGTGGTTTAAGGGGGAGATCTTCACCCCTCCACTTT. Protein product: CASSGLRGRSSPLHF.

V and J are TRBV20-1 and TRBJ1-6; TRBD1 is a possible D gene (5 bases). CDR3 length: 14 amino acids. Germline CDR1 is DFQATT and CDR2 is SNEGSKA (reference sequence). Trimming cost V 1 base and J 9 bases, with 13 bases left between them. CDR3 residues: CSARVDSIGSPLHF. Here the CDR3 DNA reads TGCAGTGCTAGAGTAGACAGCATAGGTTCACCCCTCCACTTT.

The V call is TRBV6-5, the J call TRBJ1-1; D gene uncertain. The V end lost 6 bases, the J end lost 5 bases, and 19 bases lay between the germline ends. CDR3 size: 15 residues. The germline V gene encodes CDR1 MNHEY and CDR2 SVGAGI. The CDR3 region has the DNA TGTGCCAGCAGACTCTTCACATGGGAGGTAACTGAAGCTTTCTTT. This codes for CASRLFTWEVTEAFF.

The CDR3 sequence: CASSTRGGDEKLFF. CDR3 coding DNA: TGTGCCAGCAGCACCAGGGGAGGGGATGAAAAACTGTTTTTT. The chain uses TRBV12-3 or TRBV12-4 and TRBJ1-4; weak D call: TRBD1 (6 bases). Trimming cost V 6 bases and J 6 bases, with 14 bases left between them. The length of the CDR3 is 14 residues.

The V call is TRBV20-1, the J call TRBJ2-7, with 9 positions matching TRBD1. V shed 3 bases, J shed 3 bases, and the junction held 3 bases outside the gene matches. The CDR3 runs to 13 residues. Germline lookup yields CDR1 DFQATT and CDR2 SNEGSKA (reference sequence). The CDR3 bases are TGCAGTGCTAGGGGACAGGGTCACTACGAGCAGTACTTC. Its translation is CSARGQGHYEQYF.

The CDR3 protein is CAISEKAGGSSGELFF. The CDR3 DNA follows: TGTGCCATCAGTGAGAAGGCAGGGGGTAGTTCCGGGGAGCTGTTTTTT. The chain combines TRBV10-3 with TRBJ2-2, with 7 bases identical to TRBD1. The trim removed 2 bases at V and 6 bases at J, leaving 9 bases unmatched. The V gene's germline CDR1 is ENHRY and CDR2 SYGVKD. The CDR3 totals 16 residues.

This chain connects TRBV12-3 or TRBV12-4 to TRBJ2-5; D remains ambiguous. Trimming took 1 base from V and 7 from J, leaving 10 bases between them. The CDR3 is 13 residues long. DNA for the CDR3: TGTGCCAGCAGTTTAGTGGCTGAAGGGACCCAGTACTTC. Translation gives CASSLVAEGTQYF.

The genes are TRBV28 and TRBJ1-2, with 7 nucleotides matching TRBD1. The V and J ends lost 7 bases and 7 bases, in that order; junction bases with no gene match: 18. Per the germline V gene, CDR1 is MDHEN and CDR2 is SYDVKM. This CDR3 is 16 amino acids long. CDR3 region: CASTAGGIQGFFGYTF. CDR3 in DNA: TGTGCCAGCACCGCTGGTGGGATACAGGGGTTTTTTGGCTACACCTTC.

The V and J genes are TRBV20-1 and TRBJ2-7; 10 nucleotides line up with TRBD2. CDR3 length: 15 amino acids. Germline CDR1 DFQATT, CDR2 SNEGSKA (reference sequence). Trimming took 4 bases from V and 6 from J; bases not matched to a gene: 12. The CDR3, as DNA: TGCAGTGCTAAAGCGAGGGTAGCGGGGGGCCTCGAGCAGTACTTC. Protein product: CSAKARVAGGLEQYF.

V and J are TRBV12-3 or TRBV12-4 and TRBJ1-1; perhaps TRBD1 as D (5 bases). The CDR3 covers 13 residues. The V end lost 3 bases, the J end lost 5 bases, and 10 bases lay between the germline ends. Here the CDR3 DNA reads TGTGCCAGCAGTTTGGTTAGGGGAACTGAAGCTTTCTTT. Translation: CASSLVRGTEAFF.

The rearrangement uses TRBV18 and TRBJ2-3; 11 bases match TRBD2. CDR3 length: 15 residues. Germline V gives CDR1 KGHSH, CDR2 LQKENI. The ends lost 3 bases at V and 1 base at J; junction bases unmatched: 0. CDR3: CASSPTSGGTDTQYF. The CDR3 coding sequence is TGTGCCAGCTCACCGACTAGCGGGGGCACAGATACGCAGTATTTT. Together with reference TRBV18 and TRBJ2-3, the CDR3 gives the full variable domain: NAGVMQNPRHLVRRRGQEARLRCSPMKGHSHVYWYRQLPEEGLKFMVYLQKENIIDESGMPKERFSAEFPKEGPSILRIQQVVRGDSAAYFCASSPTSGGTDTQYFGPGTRLTVL.

V gene TRBV20-1 combines with J gene TRBJ1-6, with TRBD1 as a possible D gene (6 bases). The V and J ends lost 5 bases and 1 base respectively, with 9 bases between them. This CDR3 comprises 14 residues. Germline assignment: CDR1 DFQATT and CDR2 SNEGSKA (reference sequence). The CDR3 loop reads CSALQGSYNSPLHF. In DNA form, the CDR3 reads TGCAGTGCTTTACAGGGTTCCTATAATTCACCCCTCCACTTT.

The chain couples TRBV20-1 to TRBJ2-7; 7 bases map to TRBD2. Germline values: CDR1 DFQATT, CDR2 SNEGSKA (reference sequence). This CDR3 contains 13 residues. The V and J ends lost 5 bases and 7 bases, in that order; junction bases with no gene match: 11. The CDR3 nucleotides are TGCAGTGCTCCTCTAGCGGTGGGGGGGGAGCAGTACTTC. Encoded protein: CSAPLAVGGEQYF.

The genes are TRBV3-1 and TRBJ2-1, with D perhaps TRBD2 (6 bases). Per the germline V gene, CDR1 is LGHDT and CDR2 is YNNKEL (reference sequence). The CDR3 is 13 amino acids. V lost 5 bases and J lost 8, with 13 bases in between. CDR3 in DNA: TGTGCCAGCAGCGGGACTTTCGTCTATGAGCAGTTCTTC. Translation: CASSGTFVYEQFF.

The V call is TRBV29-1, the J call TRBJ2-5; either TRBD1 or TRBD2 may supply D (6 bases each). This CDR3 spans 11 amino acids. Trimming left V 7 bases short and J 4 bases short, with 10 bases between. CDR1 SQVTM and CDR2 ANQGSEA come from the germline V gene. The CDR3 DNA follows: TGCAGCGGGGGGGCCACAGAGACCCAGTACTTC. Its translation is CSGGATETQYF.